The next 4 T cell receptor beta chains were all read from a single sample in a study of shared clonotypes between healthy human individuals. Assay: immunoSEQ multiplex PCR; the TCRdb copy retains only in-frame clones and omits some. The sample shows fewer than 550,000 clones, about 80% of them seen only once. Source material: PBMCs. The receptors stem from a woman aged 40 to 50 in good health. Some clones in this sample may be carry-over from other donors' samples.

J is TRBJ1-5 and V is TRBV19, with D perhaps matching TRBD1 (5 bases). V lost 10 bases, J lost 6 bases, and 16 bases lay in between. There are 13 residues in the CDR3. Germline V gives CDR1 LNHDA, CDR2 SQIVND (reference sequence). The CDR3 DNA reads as TGTGCCACCGCCGTGGGGGGGTTTCAGCCCCAGCATTTT. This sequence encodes CATAVGGFQPQHF.

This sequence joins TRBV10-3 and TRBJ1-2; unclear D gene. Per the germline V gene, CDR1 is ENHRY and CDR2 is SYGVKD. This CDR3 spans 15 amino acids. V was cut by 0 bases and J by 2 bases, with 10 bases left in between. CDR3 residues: CAISESAEMNYGYTF. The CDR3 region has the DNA TGTGCCATCAGTGAGTCGGCAGAGATGAACTATGGCTACACCTTC.

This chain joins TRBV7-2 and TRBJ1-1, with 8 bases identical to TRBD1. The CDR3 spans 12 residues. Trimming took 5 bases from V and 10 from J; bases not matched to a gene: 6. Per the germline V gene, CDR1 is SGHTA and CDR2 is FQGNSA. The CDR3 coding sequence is TGTGCCAGCAGCCCTGCAGGGGGCACAGCTTTCTTT. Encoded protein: CASSPAGGTAFF.

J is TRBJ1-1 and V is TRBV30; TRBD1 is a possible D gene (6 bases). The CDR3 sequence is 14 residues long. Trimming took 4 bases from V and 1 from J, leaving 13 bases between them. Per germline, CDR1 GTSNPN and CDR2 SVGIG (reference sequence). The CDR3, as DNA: TGTGCCTGGAACTGGGGGGCGCGGAACACTGAAGCTTTCTTT. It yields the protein CAWNWGARNTEAFF.